A single sample is the source of the 28 T cell receptor beta chains below, sequenced in a study of cytomegalovirus exposure and HLA in healthy donors. 60 Vbeta and 13 Jbeta primers were used in PCR. The data were produced by immunoSEQ multiplex PCR, yet TCRdb's version contains in-frame clones alone and is incomplete. Of approximately 190,000 clones in the sample, roughly 73% were seen once. Sequenced sample: PBMCs. The receptors were gathered from a woman aged 25 to 39 in good health and CMV-seronegative.

The chain couples TRBV11-2 to TRBJ2-1; D not resolved. V lost 5 bases and J lost 2, with 10 bases in between. CDR3 length equals 14 residues. Looked up from germline, CDR1 is SGHAT and CDR2 is FQNNGV. As DNA, the CDR3 is TGTGCCAGCAGCCTGGCTGATGCCTACAATGAGCAGTTCTTC. It codes for CASSLADAYNEQFF.

This chain links TRBV11-2 with TRBJ2-7; D remains ambiguous. Germline CDR1 SGHAT, CDR2 FQNNGV. This CDR3 has 15 amino acids. V lost 0 bases and J 1 base, leaving 10 bases between the germline ends. In nucleotides, the CDR3 is TGTGCCAGCAGCTTAGAAGTCACAGCTTCCTACGAGCAGTACTTC. This encodes CASSLEVTASYEQYF.

This sequence joins TRBV18 and TRBJ2-2, with TRBD2 as a possible D gene (5 bases). V lost 3 bases and J 1 base, leaving 21 bases between the germline ends. Germline V gene sequence: CDR1 KGHSH, CDR2 LQKENI. There are 19 residues in the CDR3. CDR3 in amino acids: CASSPRAFHGRGNTGELFF. The CDR3, as DNA: TGTGCCAGCTCACCCCGGGCTTTCCATGGTCGGGGGAACACCGGGGAGCTGTTTTTT.

The rearrangement links TRBV7-2 to TRBJ1-2; 7 bases line up with TRBD1. CDR3 size: 16 residues. V lost 5 bases to trimming and J lost 8 bases; unmatched junction nucleotides: 17. Per the germline V gene, CDR1 is SGHTA and CDR2 is FQGNSA. The CDR3 spells CASSPEGAATMGGYTF. CDR3 coding DNA: TGTGCCAGCAGCCCTGAGGGGGCTGCTACTATGGGGGGCTACACCTTC.

The genes are TRBV5-1 and TRBJ1-6; D is possibly TRBD1 (5 bases). This CDR3 is 14 amino acids long. Germline V gives CDR1 SGHRS, CDR2 YFSETQ. Between the trimmed V and J ends, which lost 0 bases and 6 bases, there was a span of 7 bases. The CDR3 DNA follows: TGCGCCAGCAGCTTGGGACAGACTAATTCACCCCTCCACTTT. This codes for CASSLGQTNSPLHF.

This clone has a handful of counts. V usage is TRBV18 and J usage is TRBJ2-5; possible D gene TRBD2, 5 bases. The CDR3 totals 14 residues. Germline-derived CDR1 and CDR2 are KGHSH and LQKENI. V was cut by 4 bases and J by 5 bases, with 14 bases left in between. The CDR3, as DNA: TGTGCCAGCTCACAGGATATTTCGGGGGAGACCCAGTACTTC. Translation: CASSQDISGETQYF.

The chain uses TRBV2 and TRBJ1-2; 8 nucleotides align to TRBD1. This CDR3 region has 14 residues. V gave up 5 bases and J gave up 5 bases; unmatched junction bases: 7. Per the germline V gene, CDR1 is SNHLY and CDR2 is FYNNEI. CDR3 DNA sequence: TGTGCCAGCAGTACTCGGACAGGGTATTATGGCTACACCTTC. It yields the protein CASSTRTGYYGYTF. Looking up the rest from reference TRBV2 and TRBJ1-2 gives the full variable domain: EPEVTQTPSHQVTQMGQEVILRCVPISNHLYFYWYRQILGQKVEFLVSFYNNEISEKSEIFDDQFSVERPDGSNFTLKIRSTKLEDSAMYFCASSTRTGYYGYTFGSGTRLTVV.

The chain joins TRBV15 to TRBJ2-1; no reliable D call. The CDR3 has 13 residues. V dropped 0 bases and J dropped 10 bases, with 10 bases sitting between them. CDR1 and CDR2 from the germline V gene are LNHNV and YYDKDF (reference sequence). CDR3 DNA sequence: TGTGCCACCAGCAGAGACCCGCAACGGGAGCAGTTCTTC. Translation gives CATSRDPQREQFF.

The rearrangement uses TRBV5-1 and TRBJ2-7; 7 nucleotides line up with TRBD1. The CDR3 consists of 14 residues. CDR1 SGHRS and CDR2 YFSETQ come from the germline V gene. J was trimmed by 7 bases and V by 4 bases; bases with no gene match: 11. The CDR3 loop is CASSPLDRVGEQYF. The CDR3 DNA reads TGCGCCAGCAGCCCCCTTGACAGGGTCGGGGAGCAGTACTTC.

The rearrangement joins TRBV6-1 to TRBJ1-6; D uncertain. Deletions cut 1 base from V and 4 bases from J, with 11 bases between. Germline CDR1 and CDR2: MNHNS and SASEGT. CDR3 length: 16 amino acids. CDR3 protein: CASSEGGNDYNSPLHF. The CDR3 DNA reads as TGTGCCAGCAGTGAAGGAGGGAATGATTATAATTCACCCCTCCACTTT.

Concerning this clone itself: This CDR3 is also generated by other DNA sequences in the sample. CDR3 protein: CASSEVGTDTQYF. CDR3 nucleotides: TGTGCCAGCAGTGAAGTCGGGACAGATACGCAGTATTTT. V is TRBV6-1 and J is TRBJ2-3; D is unresolved. CDR1 and CDR2 (germline): MNHNS, SASEGT. The germline V and J ends were trimmed by 1 base and 3 bases, with 5 bases remaining between them. The CDR3 sequence is 13 residues long.

The table lists this clone with a few counts. The chain is built from TRBV9 and TRBJ2-7, with 10 bases aligning to TRBD2. V trimming: 4 bases; J trimming: 6 bases; junction bases outside the gene matches: 10. CDR1 is SGDLS and CDR2 is YYNGEE in the germline V gene. The CDR3 consists of 15 residues. CDR3: CASSPGLAANGEQYF. CDR3 bases: TGTGCCAGCAGCCCCGGACTAGCGGCAAACGGCGAGCAGTACTTC.

The rearrangement links TRBV4-2 to TRBJ2-7, with 14 bases fitting TRBD2. Germline-derived CDR1 and CDR2 are LGHNA and YNFKEQ. V gave up 5 bases and J gave up 4 bases; unmatched junction bases: 7. The CDR3 sequence is 16 residues long. The CDR3 region has the DNA TGTGCCAGCAGCACCGGGACTAGCGGGAGTTTATACGAGCAGTACTTC. It codes for CASSTGTSGSLYEQYF.

The gene calls are TRBV10-1 and TRBJ2-7; D perhaps matches TRBD1 (6 bases). V lost 0 bases, J lost 4 bases, and 7 bases lay in between. The CDR3 spans 13 residues. In germline, CDR1 is WNHNN, CDR2 SYGVQD (reference sequence). The CDR3 sequence: CASSESRGYEQYF. Here the CDR3 DNA reads TGCGCCAGCAGTGAGTCGAGGGGGTACGAGCAGTACTTC.

The J gene is TRBJ2-7, the V gene TRBV7-9; 8 bases map to TRBD1. The CDR3 consists of 15 residues. Germline loops: CDR1 SEHNR, CDR2 FQNEAQ (reference sequence). The ends lost 4 bases at V and 3 bases at J; junction bases unmatched: 8. CDR3 bases: TGTGCCAGCAGCTCCCGGACAGGGCCCAGCTACGAGCAGTACTTC. This codes for CASSSRTGPSYEQYF.

Only a few counts were recorded for this clone. V usage is TRBV7-8 and J usage is TRBJ2-7, with D unclear. The CDR3 loop spans 13 amino acids. The V end lost 4 bases, the J end lost 3 bases, and 10 bases lay between the germline ends. The germline gives CDR1 SGHVS, CDR2 FQNEAQ. The CDR3 reads CASSSLTHYEQYF. The CDR3 DNA is TGTGCCAGCAGCTCGCTCACACACTACGAGCAGTACTTC.

The chain recombines TRBV7-2 with TRBJ2-4, with a possible D match to TRBD1 (6 bases). Trimming stripped 0 bases from V and 1 base from J, with 10 bases between. Germline loops: CDR1 SGHTA, CDR2 FQGNSA. The CDR3 length is 16 residues. This CDR3 reads CASSLARGVAKNIQYF. The CDR3 DNA sequence: TGTGCCAGCAGCTTAGCCAGGGGTGTTGCCAAAAACATTCAGTACTTC.

This chain connects TRBV7-2 to TRBJ2-7; TRBD2 agrees at 11 bases. Germline assignment: CDR1 SGHTA and CDR2 FQGNSA. Losses at the gene ends were 1 base for V and 1 base for J; bases not matched to a gene: 3. CDR3 length: 16 amino acids. The CDR3 region is CASSLEGTSGSYEQYF. Here the CDR3 DNA reads TGTGCCAGCAGCTTAGAGGGGACTAGCGGTTCCTACGAGCAGTACTTC.

This chain uses TRBV9 with TRBJ2-7; the match to TRBD1 covers 8 bases. V trimming: 4 bases; J trimming: 8 bases; junction bases outside the gene matches: 14. Germline CDR1 and CDR2: SGDLS and YYNGEE. This CDR3 contains 15 residues. CDR3 nucleotide sequence: TGTGCCAGCAGCTCGACCGGGACAGGTGGGGGGAAGCAGTACTTC. Amino acid sequence: CASSSTGTGGGKQYF.

There are a few counts of this clone. The rearrangement links TRBV19 to TRBJ2-5; D gene unclear. This CDR3 has 15 amino acids. Germline loops: CDR1 LNHDA, CDR2 SQIVND (reference sequence). Trimming stripped 6 bases from V and 4 bases from J, with 18 bases between. DNA for the CDR3: TGTGCCAGTAGCACCCCAAATGTGGCATCAGAGACCCAGTACTTC. Amino acids: CASSTPNVASETQYF.

The chain recombines TRBV6-1 with TRBJ1-5; 10 nucleotides agree with TRBD1. V lost 3 bases to trimming and J lost 4 bases; unmatched junction nucleotides: 6. There are 16 residues in the CDR3. Per germline, CDR1 MNHNS and CDR2 SASEGT. CDR3 sequence reads: CASSDRPGQGNQPQHF. CDR3 nucleotide sequence: TGTGCCAGCAGTGATAGGCCGGGACAGGGGAATCAGCCCCAGCATTTT.

This rearrangement joins TRBV19 to TRBJ2-3; D might be TRBD2 (6 bases). This CDR3 spans 17 amino acids. Germline assignment: CDR1 LNHDA and CDR2 SQIVND (reference sequence). V was cut by 9 bases and J by 0 bases, with 22 bases left in between. CDR3 bases: TGTGCCAGCGCATCAACTAGCTGGAGGGGCAGCACAGATACGCAGTATTTT. Translated: CASASTSWRGSTDTQYF.

This chain connects TRBV11-2 to TRBJ1-5, with TRBD1 as a possible D gene (6 bases). The CDR3 extends over 16 amino acids. Per the germline V gene, CDR1 is SGHAT and CDR2 is FQNNGV. Trimming removed 1 base from V and 3 bases from J, with 13 bases in between. For the CDR3, the DNA is TGTGCCAGCAGCTTAGGAGGGACACGCTCCAATCAGCCCCAGCATTTT. This codes for CASSLGGTRSNQPQHF. Filled out from reference TRBV11-2 and TRBJ1-5, the complete variable domain reads EAGVAQSPRYKIIEKRQSVAFWCNPISGHATLYWYQQILGQGPKLLIQFQNNGVVDDSQLPKDRFSAERLKGVDSTLKIQPAKLEDSAVYLCASSLGGTRSNQPQHFGDGTRLSIL.

The chain has TRBV5-6 and TRBJ1-2; no clear D gene. Trimming shortened V by 2 bases and J by 0 bases, and 14 bases separated the two germline ends. Germline assignment: CDR1 SGHDT and CDR2 YYEEEE. The CDR3 is made up of 16 amino acids. This CDR3 is CASSFFQWTSNYGYTF. The CDR3 DNA reads TGTGCCAGCAGCTTTTTTCAGTGGACTTCTAACTATGGCTACACCTTC.

This clone appeared a few times. This chain uses TRBV30 with TRBJ2-6; 8 nucleotides align to TRBD1. The germline gives CDR1 GTSNPN, CDR2 SVGIG (reference sequence). This CDR3 spans 14 amino acids. V dropped 1 base and J dropped 8; count of bases not matched to a gene: 4. The CDR3 region is CAWSAGTGPNVLTF. In DNA form, the CDR3 reads TGTGCCTGGAGTGCCGGGACAGGCCCCAACGTCCTGACTTTC.

The chain joins TRBV27 to TRBJ2-7, with 8 bases identical to TRBD1. J lost 6 bases, V lost 4 bases, and 8 bases had no gene match. The CDR3 length is 14 residues. In germline, CDR1 is MNHEY, CDR2 SMNVEV (reference sequence). CDR3 loop: CASSSDRGLIEQYF. The CDR3 nucleotides read TGTGCCAGCAGTTCAGACAGGGGTCTAATCGAGCAGTACTTC.

The V call is TRBV7-9, the J call TRBJ1-6; D is perhaps TRBD1 (6 bases). The CDR3 runs to 16 residues. Germline CDR1 SEHNR, CDR2 FQNEAQ (reference sequence). V lost 6 bases and J 7 bases, leaving 19 bases between the germline ends. This CDR3 reads CASREVPTGGNSPLHF. Written as DNA, the CDR3 is TGTGCCAGCAGAGAAGTCCCGACAGGAGGAAATTCACCCCTCCACTTT.

The V call is TRBV6-6, the J call TRBJ2-7; D unclear. The length of the CDR3 is 13 residues. Trimming left V 6 bases short and J 2 bases short, with 11 bases between. Germline lookup yields CDR1 MNHNY and CDR2 SVGAGI (reference sequence). In nucleotides, the CDR3 is TGTGCCAGCAGCGCCGGTCTGGCCTACGAGCAGTACTTC. It translates to CASSAGLAYEQYF.